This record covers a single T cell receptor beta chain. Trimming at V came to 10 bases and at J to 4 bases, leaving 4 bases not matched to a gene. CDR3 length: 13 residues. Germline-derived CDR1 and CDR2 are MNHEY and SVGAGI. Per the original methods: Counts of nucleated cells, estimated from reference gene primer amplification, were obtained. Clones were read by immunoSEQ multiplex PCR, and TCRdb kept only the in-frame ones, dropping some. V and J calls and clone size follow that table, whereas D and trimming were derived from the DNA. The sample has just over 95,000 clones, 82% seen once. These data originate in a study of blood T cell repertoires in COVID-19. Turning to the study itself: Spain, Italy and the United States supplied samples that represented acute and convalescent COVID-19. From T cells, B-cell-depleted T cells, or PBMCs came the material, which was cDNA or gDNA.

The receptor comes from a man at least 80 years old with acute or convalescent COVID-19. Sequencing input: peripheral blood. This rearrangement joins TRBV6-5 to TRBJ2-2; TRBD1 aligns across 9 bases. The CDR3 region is CAIGQGITGELFF. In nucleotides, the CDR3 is TGTGCCATCGGACAGGGGATCACCGGGGAGCTGTTTTTT.